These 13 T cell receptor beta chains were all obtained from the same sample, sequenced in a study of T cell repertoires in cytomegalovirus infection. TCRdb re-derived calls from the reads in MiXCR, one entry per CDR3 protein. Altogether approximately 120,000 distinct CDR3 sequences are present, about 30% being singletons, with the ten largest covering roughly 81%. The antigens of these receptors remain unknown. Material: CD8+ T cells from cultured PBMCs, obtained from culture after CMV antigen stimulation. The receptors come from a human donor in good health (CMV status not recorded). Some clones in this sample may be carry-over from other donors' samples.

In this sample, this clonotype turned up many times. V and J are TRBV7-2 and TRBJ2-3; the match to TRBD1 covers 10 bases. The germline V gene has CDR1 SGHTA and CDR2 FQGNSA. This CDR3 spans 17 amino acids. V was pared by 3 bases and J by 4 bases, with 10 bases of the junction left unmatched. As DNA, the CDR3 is TGTGCCAGCAGCTTTCGCGGGACAGGGGAAAGCGCAGATACGCAGTATTTT. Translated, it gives CASSFRGTGESADTQYF.

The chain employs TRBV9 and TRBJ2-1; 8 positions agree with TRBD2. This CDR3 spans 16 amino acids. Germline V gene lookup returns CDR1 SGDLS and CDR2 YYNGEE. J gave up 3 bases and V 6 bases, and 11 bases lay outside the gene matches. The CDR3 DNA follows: TGTGCCAGCACCGAAGGCGGGGGGACCCTCTACAATGAGCAGTTCTTC. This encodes CASTEGGGTLYNEQFF.

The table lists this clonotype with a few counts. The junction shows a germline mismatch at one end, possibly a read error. The CDR3 DNA reads TGTGCCAGCAGCCTCCTTCGTGAAACTTTCTTT. This codes for CASSLLRETFF. The chain recombines TRBV3-1 with TRBJ1-1; D is ambiguous. Germline CDR1 reads LGHDT; CDR2 reads YNNKEL (reference sequence). The CDR3 extends over 11 amino acids.

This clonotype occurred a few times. The CDR3 loop is CASSLLGRGGLNTEAFF. The CDR3 DNA reads TGTGCCAGCAGTTTACTAGGGAGAGGGGGCCTGAACACTGAAGCTTTCTTT. J is TRBJ1-1 and V is TRBV27; 7 nucleotides agree with TRBD1. V shed 2 bases and J 0 bases; nucleotides not matched to a gene: 9. The germline V gene encodes CDR1 MNHEY and CDR2 SMNVEV (reference sequence). This CDR3 is built from 17 residues.

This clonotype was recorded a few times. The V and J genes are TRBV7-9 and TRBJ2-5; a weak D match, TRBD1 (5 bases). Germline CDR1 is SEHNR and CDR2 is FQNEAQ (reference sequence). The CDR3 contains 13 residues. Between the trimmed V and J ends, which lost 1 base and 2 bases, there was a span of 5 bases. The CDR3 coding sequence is TGTGCCAGCAGCTTAGGACAGCAAGAGACCCAGTACTTC. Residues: CASSLGQQETQYF.

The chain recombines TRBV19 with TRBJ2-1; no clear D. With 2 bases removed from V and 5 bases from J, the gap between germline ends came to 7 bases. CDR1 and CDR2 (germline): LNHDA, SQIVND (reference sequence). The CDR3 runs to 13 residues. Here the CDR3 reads CASSITANNEQFF. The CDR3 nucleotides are TGTGCCAGTAGTATAACCGCCAACAATGAGCAGTTCTTC.

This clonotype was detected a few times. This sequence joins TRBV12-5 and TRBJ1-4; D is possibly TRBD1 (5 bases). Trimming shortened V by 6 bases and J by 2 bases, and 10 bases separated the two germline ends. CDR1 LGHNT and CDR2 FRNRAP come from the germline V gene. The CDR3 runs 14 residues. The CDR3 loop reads CASGAGWTNEKLFF. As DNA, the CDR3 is TGTGCTAGTGGGGCAGGGTGGACTAATGAAAAACTGTTTTTT.

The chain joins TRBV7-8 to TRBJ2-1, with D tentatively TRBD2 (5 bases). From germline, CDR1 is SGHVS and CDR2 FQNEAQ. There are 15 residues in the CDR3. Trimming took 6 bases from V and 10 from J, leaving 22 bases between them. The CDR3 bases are TGTGCCAGCAGTGTGAGAGGGTTCACGAACGAAGAGCAGTTCTTC. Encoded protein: CASSVRGFTNEEQFF.

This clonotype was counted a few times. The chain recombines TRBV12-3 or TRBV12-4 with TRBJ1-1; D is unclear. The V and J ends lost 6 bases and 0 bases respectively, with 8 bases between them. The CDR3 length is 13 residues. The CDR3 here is CASRDEMNTEAFF. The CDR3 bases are TGTGCCAGCAGGGACGAGATGAACACTGAAGCTTTCTTT.

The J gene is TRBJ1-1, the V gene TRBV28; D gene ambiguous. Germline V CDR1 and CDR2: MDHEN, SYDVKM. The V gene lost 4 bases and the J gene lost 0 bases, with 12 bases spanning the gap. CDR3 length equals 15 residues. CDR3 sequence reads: CASSSLTDMNTEAFF. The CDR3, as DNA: TGTGCCAGCAGTTCCCTGACGGATATGAACACTGAAGCTTTCTTT. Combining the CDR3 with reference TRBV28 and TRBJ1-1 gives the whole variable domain DVKVTQSSRYLVKRTGEKVFLECVQDMDHENMFWYRQDPGLGLRLIYFSYDVKMKEKGDIPEGYSVSREKKERFSLILESASTNQTSMYLCASSSLTDMNTEAFFGQGTRLTVV.

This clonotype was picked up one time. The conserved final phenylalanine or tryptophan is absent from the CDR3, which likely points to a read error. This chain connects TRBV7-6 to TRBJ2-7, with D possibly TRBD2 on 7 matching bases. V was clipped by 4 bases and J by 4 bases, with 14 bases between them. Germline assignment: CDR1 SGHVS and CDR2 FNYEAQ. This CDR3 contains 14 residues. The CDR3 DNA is TGTGCCAGCAGCTATGGGGGGGCAGGGTACGAGCAGTACTCC. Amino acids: CASSYGGAGYEQYS.

The CDR3 DNA is TGTGCCAGCAGCTTCGGGGACAGGGGAAACTATGGCTACACCTTC. Its translation: CASSFGDRGNYGYTF. The chain joins TRBV5-4 to TRBJ1-2; 10 bases are a match to TRBD1. Germline V gene data show CDR1 as SGHNT and CDR2 as YYREEE (reference sequence). V gave up 2 bases and J gave up 2 bases; unmatched junction bases: 3. The CDR3 runs 15 residues.

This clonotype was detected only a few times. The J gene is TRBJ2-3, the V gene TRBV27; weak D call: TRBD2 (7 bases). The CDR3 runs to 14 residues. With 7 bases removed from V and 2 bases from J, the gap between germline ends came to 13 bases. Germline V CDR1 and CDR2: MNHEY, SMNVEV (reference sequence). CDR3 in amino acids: CASTRGGDTDTQYF. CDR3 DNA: TGTGCCAGCACCCGAGGGGGGGACACAGATACGCAGTATTTT.